This is a list of T cell receptor beta chains from one sample in a study of shared clonotypes between healthy human individuals. TCRdb's table, derived via immunoSEQ multiplex PCR, lists solely in-frame clones and lacks some. The sample consists of some 1,100,000 clones, around three quarters of them appearing once. Sequencing was done on a sample of memory CD4+ T cells from PBMCs. The receptors here all came from a man aged 18 to 35 in good health. Some clones in this sample may be carry-over from other donors' samples. CDR3s include the opening cysteine and the closing phenylalanine or tryptophan. A D gene is named only where the DNA matches it firmly. The listing skips clone size in some rows; elsewhere it reads once, few, many or a size class.

V gene: TRBV28
D gene: NA
clone size: NA
J gene: TRBJ1-1
CDR3 length: 13
CDR3 protein: CASRQQGNTEAFF
CDR3 DNA: TGTGCCAGCAGACAACAGGGGAACACTGAAGCTTTCTTT

V gene: TRBV2
D gene: TRBD1
clone size: NA
J gene: TRBJ1-2
CDR3 length: 14
CDR3 protein: CARTGTGGDYGYTF
CDR3 DNA: TGTGCCAGAACCGGGACAGGGGGTGACTATGGCTACACCTTC

V gene: TRBV5-6
D gene: NA
clone size: NA
J gene: TRBJ2-3
CDR3 length: 15
CDR3 protein: CASSLTGAGADTQYF
CDR3 DNA: TGTGCCAGCAGTTTGACAGGGGCGGGGGCAGATACGCAGTATTTT

V gene: TRBV6-1
D gene: TRBD1
clone size: NA
J gene: TRBJ1-4
CDR3 length: 15
CDR3 protein: CASSATGTGALGLFF
CDR3 DNA: TGTGCCAGCAGTGCGACCGGGACAGGGGCTCTAGGGCTGTTTTTT

V gene: TRBV27
D gene: TRBD2
clone size: NA
J gene: TRBJ2-1
CDR3 length: 15
CDR3 protein: CASSLPASGSNEQFF
CDR3 DNA: TGTGCCAGCAGTTTACCGGCTAGCGGGAGTAATGAGCAGTTCTTC

V gene: TRBV4-1
D gene: NA
clone size: NA
J gene: TRBJ2-5
CDR3 length: 13
CDR3 protein: CASSRLNEETQYF
CDR3 DNA: TGCGCCAGCAGCCGACTAAACGAAGAGACCCAGTACTTC

V gene: TRBV4-2
D gene: TRBD1
clone size: NA
J gene: TRBJ1-1
CDR3 length: 13
CDR3 protein: CASSPHTGEEAFF
CDR3 DNA: TGTGCCAGCAGCCCCCATACAGGGGAAGAAGCTTTCTTT

V gene: TRBV7-3
D gene: NA
clone size: few
J gene: TRBJ2-2
CDR3 length: 13
CDR3 protein: CASRLTGTGELFF
CDR3 DNA: TGTGCCAGCAGATTAACAGGGACCGGGGAGCTGTTTTTT

V gene: TRBV30
D gene: NA
clone size: NA
J gene: TRBJ2-7
CDR3 length: 11
CDR3 protein: CAWSSQYEQYF
CDR3 DNA: TGTGCCTGGTCATCTCAATACGAGCAGTACTTC

V gene: TRBV6-5
D gene: TRBD1
clone size: NA
J gene: TRBJ1-5
CDR3 length: 13
CDR3 protein: CASSPDRDQPQHF
CDR3 DNA: TGTGCCAGCAGCCCGGACAGGGACCAGCCCCAGCATTTT

V gene: TRBV11-3
D gene: NA
clone size: NA
J gene: TRBJ2-5
CDR3 length: 12
CDR3 protein: CASSLGDETQYF
CDR3 DNA: TGTGCCAGCAGCTTAGGGGATGAGACCCAGTACTTC

V gene: TRBV5-4
D gene: NA
clone size: NA
J gene: TRBJ1-4
CDR3 length: 14
CDR3 protein: CASSFRGTNEKLFF
CDR3 DNA: TGTGCCAGCAGCTTCAGGGGAACTAATGAAAAACTGTTTTTT

V gene: TRBV7-9
D gene: NA
clone size: NA
J gene: TRBJ1-3
CDR3 length: 17
CDR3 protein: CASSFFGTGMPLNTIYF
CDR3 DNA: TGTGCCAGCAGCTTTTTTGGGACCGGGATGCCACTAAACACCATATATTTT

V gene: TRBV2
D gene: TRBD1
clone size: NA
J gene: TRBJ2-5
CDR3 length: 15
CDR3 protein: CASTKGGTGQETQYF
CDR3 DNA: TGTGCCAGCACAAAGGGGGGGACAGGGCAAGAGACCCAGTACTTC

V gene: TRBV5-3
D gene: NA
clone size: few
J gene: TRBJ2-1
CDR3 length: 13
CDR3 protein: CARNGVSNNEQFF
CDR3 DNA: TGTGCCAGAAACGGCGTGTCAAACAATGAGCAGTTCTTC

V gene: TRBV28
D gene: TRBD1
clone size: once
J gene: TRBJ1-2
CDR3 length: 14
CDR3 protein: CASTPGQAFYGYTF
CDR3 DNA: TGTGCCAGCACCCCAGGACAGGCCTTTTATGGCTACACCTTC

V gene: TRBV7-3
D gene: NA
clone size: NA
J gene: TRBJ2-1
CDR3 length: 15
CDR3 protein: CASSLTLGYYNEQFF
CDR3 DNA: TGTGCCAGCAGCTTAACACTAGGCTACTACAATGAGCAGTTCTTC

V gene: TRBV6-1
D gene: NA
clone size: NA
J gene: TRBJ2-6
CDR3 length: 14
CDR3 protein: CASSDFQGANVLTF
CDR3 DNA: TGTGCCAGCAGTGACTTCCAGGGGGCCAACGTCCTGACTTTC

V gene: TRBV9
D gene: NA
clone size: NA
J gene: TRBJ1-2
CDR3 length: 15
CDR3 protein: CASSKTVDVFYGYTF
CDR3 DNA: TGTGCCAGCAGCAAAACTGTCGACGTATTTTATGGCTACACCTTC

V gene: TRBV5-1
D gene: NA
clone size: NA
J gene: TRBJ1-3
CDR3 length: 15
CDR3 protein: CASSPQASSGNTIYF
CDR3 DNA: TGCGCCAGCAGCCCGCAGGCCTCCTCTGGAAACACCATATATTTT

V gene: TRBV2
D gene: NA
clone size: NA
J gene: TRBJ2-1
CDR3 length: 13
CDR3 protein: CASSPEAYNEQFF
CDR3 DNA: TGTGCCAGCAGCCCGGAGGCCTACAATGAGCAGTTCTTC

V gene: TRBV6-6
D gene: NA
clone size: NA
J gene: TRBJ2-1
CDR3 length: 14
CDR3 protein: CASSHSDSYNEQFF
CDR3 DNA: TGTGCCAGCAGTCACTCGGACTCTTACAATGAGCAGTTCTTC

V gene: TRBV5-4
D gene: TRBD1
clone size: NA
J gene: TRBJ2-3
CDR3 length: 16
CDR3 protein: CASSLRRDRDTDTQYF
CDR3 DNA: TGTGCCAGCAGCCTTCGCCGGGACAGGGACACAGATACGCAGTATTTT

V gene: TRBV5-1
D gene: TRBD1
clone size: NA
J gene: TRBJ2-1
CDR3 length: 15
CDR3 protein: CASSYGQTGGWEQFF
CDR3 DNA: TGCGCCAGCAGCTACGGACAGACAGGGGGATGGGAGCAGTTCTTC

V gene: TRBV15
D gene: TRBD1
clone size: few
J gene: TRBJ2-2
CDR3 length: 15
CDR3 protein: CATSRWTGYTGELFF
CDR3 DNA: TGTGCCACCAGCCGGTGGACAGGGTACACCGGGGAGCTGTTTTTT

V gene: TRBV7-2
D gene: NA
clone size: NA
J gene: TRBJ2-7
CDR3 length: 12
CDR3 protein: CASSLTMFEQYF
CDR3 DNA: TGTGCCAGCAGCTTAACTATGTTCGAGCAGTACTTC

V gene: TRBV9
D gene: TRBD1
clone size: once
J gene: TRBJ1-2
CDR3 length: 13
CDR3 protein: CASSVEGGGGYTF
CDR3 DNA: TGTGCCAGCAGCGTAGAGGGAGGGGGCGGCTACACCTTC

V gene: TRBV4-3
D gene: TRBD2
clone size: NA
J gene: TRBJ2-5
CDR3 length: 17
CDR3 protein: CASSPRTSGSGGRAQYF
CDR3 DNA: TGCGCCAGCAGCCCTAGGACTAGCGGGAGTGGGGGGCGGGCCCAGTACTTC

V gene: TRBV28
D gene: NA
clone size: NA
J gene: TRBJ2-5
CDR3 length: 12
CDR3 protein: CASTGRQETQYF
CDR3 DNA: TGTGCCAGCACGGGCCGTCAAGAGACCCAGTACTTC

V gene: TRBV20-1
D gene: NA
clone size: NA
J gene: TRBJ1-4
CDR3 length: 11
CDR3 protein: CSAGGTEKLFF
CDR3 DNA: TGCAGTGCCGGAGGTACGGAAAAACTGTTTTTT

V gene: TRBV7-2
D gene: NA
clone size: NA
J gene: TRBJ2-5
CDR3 length: 11
CDR3 protein: CASSLQGTQYF
CDR3 DNA: TGTGCCAGCAGCTTACAGGGGACCCAGTACTTC

V gene: TRBV28
D gene: TRBD1
clone size: once
J gene: TRBJ1-4
CDR3 length: 15
CDR3 protein: CASSLNRDRVEKLFF
CDR3 DNA: TGTGCCAGCAGTTTAAATAGGGACAGGGTAGAAAAACTGTTTTTT

V gene: TRBV18
D gene: TRBD1
clone size: few
J gene: TRBJ1-1
CDR3 length: 13
CDR3 protein: CASSDRGLTEAFF
CDR3 DNA: TGTGCCAGCTCAGACAGGGGTCTGACTGAAGCTTTCTTT

V gene: TRBV19
D gene: NA
clone size: many
J gene: TRBJ2-7
CDR3 length: 13
CDR3 protein: CASSIGYHYEQYF
CDR3 DNA: TGTGCCAGTAGTATCGGGTACCACTACGAGCAGTACTTC

V gene: TRBV7-9
D gene: NA
clone size: many
J gene: TRBJ1-1
CDR3 length: 14
CDR3 protein: CASSLGGLGTEAFF
CDR3 DNA: TGTGCCAGCAGCTTAGGAGGATTAGGCACTGAAGCTTTCTTT

V gene: TRBV4-2
D gene: NA
clone size: NA
J gene: TRBJ2-1
CDR3 length: 16
CDR3 protein: CASSLIAAGSYNEQFF
CDR3 DNA: TGTGCCAGCAGCCTCATCGCGGCAGGGTCCTACAATGAGCAGTTCTTC

V gene: TRBV28
D gene: NA
clone size: NA
J gene: TRBJ1-3
CDR3 length: 15
CDR3 protein: CASSLVQRQGNTIYF
CDR3 DNA: TGTGCCAGCAGTTTAGTGCAGCGCCAAGGAAACACCATATATTTT

V gene: TRBV5-1
D gene: NA
clone size: NA
J gene: TRBJ2-7
CDR3 length: 16
CDR3 protein: CASSSTPSTDGGEQYF
CDR3 DNA: TGCGCCAGCAGCTCGACGCCGTCCACCGACGGCGGCGAGCAGTACTTC